This T cell receptor beta chain was documented in a study of cytomegalovirus exposure and HLA in healthy donors. Notes on the study in general: Being indistinguishable, some V segments were excluded, TRBV6-2 and TRBV6-3 among them. Associated with cytomegalovirus, according to the listing, were approximately 160 TCR beta chains.

A word on this clone: Antigen: not known.

The study ran its PCR with 60 Vbeta and 13 Jbeta primers. The protocol was immunoSEQ multiplex PCR, while the TCRdb copy is restricted to in-frame clones and leaves out a portion. The sample consists of some 95,000 clones, about 80% of them appearing once. Donors were ostensibly healthy at sampling, although undocumented immune exposures were probable. The CDR3 totals 14 residues. The origin of this receptor is a man in his thirties or forties in good health and CMV-seronegative. Sequencing was carried out using PBMCs. This chain uses TRBV6-7 with TRBJ2-5; 7 positions match TRBD1. The end of the DNA aligns better with TRBJ2-7, so the J call may be wrong. TRBV6-7 is recorded as an ORF, its role being uncertain. The CDR3 DNA is TGTGCCAGCAGTCCACAGGGGCCCAACTACGAGCAGTACTTC. It encodes CASSPQGPNYEQYF.